The rows below give T cell receptor beta chains drawn from one sample of a study of T cell repertoires and HLA-DP antigens. Sequencing was performed with immunoSEQ multiplex PCR; in TCRdb, only in-frame clones are kept and a portion is missing. The sample lists some 2,000 clones, approximately 72% seen once, with approximately 27% in the top ten. The sequencing sample was made of CD137- CD4+ T cells from cultured PBMCs. The receptors were gathered from a woman aged 18-35 years in good health and CMV-seronegative. Both conserved end residues are part of each CDR3. D genes are given only for firm matches. The size of a clone is reported for some rows only, either as once, few or many, or as a class for expanded clones.

clone size: .; V gene: TRBV27; D gene: .; J gene: TRBJ2-1; CDR3 protein: CASSYLWDNEQFF; CDR3 DNA: TGTGCCAGCAGCTACCTCTGGGACAATGAGCAGTTCTTC
clone size: few; V gene: TRBV7-3; D gene: TRBD2; J gene: TRBJ2-4; CDR3 protein: CASSFGGSMNIQYF; CDR3 DNA: TGTGCCAGCAGCTTCGGCGGGAGTATGAACATTCAGTACTTC
clone size: .; V gene: TRBV5-4; D gene: TRBD2; J gene: TRBJ2-3; CDR3 protein: CAFRGGLAGTDTQYF; CDR3 DNA: TGTGCGTTTCGGGGGGGACTAGCGGGCACAGATACGCAGTATTTT
clone size: .; V gene: TRBV4-3; D gene: .; J gene: TRBJ2-1; CDR3 protein: CASSREGVHEQFF; CDR3 DNA: TGCGCCAGCAGCCGGGAGGGGGTCCATGAGCAGTTCTTC
clone size: .; V gene: TRBV9; D gene: TRBD1; J gene: TRBJ2-1; CDR3 protein: CASSPYGTRQGGNEQFF; CDR3 DNA: TGTGCCAGCAGCCCCTATGGGACGCGACAGGGGGGAAATGAGCAGTTCTTC
clone size: .; V gene: TRBV5-1; D gene: TRBD1; J gene: TRBJ1-5; CDR3 protein: CASSSKRSTGGGNQPQHF; CDR3 DNA: TGCGCCAGCAGCTCGAAACGATCGACAGGGGGCGGCAATCAGCCCCAGCATTTT
clone size: .; V gene: TRBV29-1; D gene: .; J gene: TRBJ2-5; CDR3 protein: CSVLSVVETQYF; CDR3 DNA: TGCAGCGTCCTGAGCGTTGTCGAGACCCAGTACTTC
clone size: .; V gene: TRBV5-6; D gene: TRBD1; J gene: TRBJ1-2; CDR3 protein: CASSSDRSGYTF; CDR3 DNA: TGTGCCAGCAGCTCGGACAGGAGCGGCTACACCTTC
clone size: .; V gene: TRBV2; D gene: .; J gene: TRBJ2-5; CDR3 protein: CASTRLVLGQRRETQYF; CDR3 DNA: TGTGCCAGTACACGTTTGGTTTTGGGGCAGCGGCGAGAGACCCAGTACTTC
clone size: large; V gene: TRBV20-1; D gene: TRBD1; J gene: TRBJ1-2; CDR3 protein: CSAQGNYGYTF; CDR3 DNA: TGCAGTGCACAGGGGAACTATGGCTACACCTTC
clone size: .; V gene: TRBV18; D gene: TRBD1; J gene: TRBJ1-4; CDR3 protein: CASSPVGQGNEKLFF; CDR3 DNA: TGTGCCAGCTCACCAGTTGGACAGGGTAATGAAAAACTGTTTTTT
clone size: .; V gene: TRBV2; D gene: .; J gene: TRBJ1-1; CDR3 protein: CASGLEARGSEAFF; CDR3 DNA: TGTGCCAGCGGACTGGAAGCTCGGGGGAGTGAAGCTTTCTTT
clone size: few; V gene: TRBV19; D gene: .; J gene: TRBJ1-2; CDR3 protein: CASSMGRGRYGYTF; CDR3 DNA: TGTGCCAGTAGTATGGGACGGGGACGCTACGGCTACACCTTC
clone size: .; V gene: TRBV7-8; D gene: .; J gene: TRBJ1-2; CDR3 protein: CASSTRDGFPRNYGYTF; CDR3 DNA: TGTGCCAGCAGCACGAGGGACGGTTTCCCCCGAAACTATGGCTACACCTTC
clone size: few; V gene: TRBV11-2; D gene: .; J gene: TRBJ2-1; CDR3 protein: CASSFLVGGRGEQFF; CDR3 DNA: TGTGCCAGCAGCTTCCTAGTAGGGGGGAGGGGTGAGCAGTTCTTC
clone size: large; V gene: TRBV6-6; D gene: TRBD1; J gene: TRBJ1-4; CDR3 protein: CASFRGRTEKLFF; CDR3 DNA: TGTGCCAGCTTCAGGGGGCGGACTGAAAAACTGTTTTTT
clone size: .; V gene: TRBV29-1; D gene: .; J gene: TRBJ1-1; CDR3 protein: CSVTGTLNTEAFF; CDR3 DNA: TGCAGCGTCACCGGTACATTGAACACTGAAGCTTTCTTT
clone size: .; V gene: TRBV5-1; D gene: TRBD2; J gene: TRBJ2-2; CDR3 protein: CASSFLAGSNTGELFF; CDR3 DNA: TGCGCCAGCAGCTTCTTAGCGGGCAGTAACACCGGGGAGCTGTTTTTT
clone size: once; V gene: TRBV7-3; D gene: TRBD1; J gene: TRBJ2-2; CDR3 protein: CASSLQGAGTGELFF; CDR3 DNA: TGTGCCAGCAGCTTACAGGGGGCCGGCACCGGGGAGCTGTTTTTT
clone size: .; V gene: TRBV5-1; D gene: .; J gene: TRBJ2-7; CDR3 protein: CASSREASYEQYF; CDR3 DNA: TGCGCCAGTTCCAGGGAGGCCAGCTACGAGCAGTACTTC
clone size: .; V gene: TRBV15; D gene: .; J gene: TRBJ2-7; CDR3 protein: CATSREASTYEQYF; CDR3 DNA: TGTGCCACCAGCAGAGAGGCAAGCACCTACGAGCAGTACTTC
clone size: .; V gene: TRBV6-5; D gene: .; J gene: TRBJ1-5; CDR3 protein: CASRPGAGNQPQHF; CDR3 DNA: TGTGCCAGCAGGCCCGGGGCTGGCAATCAGCCCCAGCATTTT
clone size: once; V gene: TRBV28; D gene: TRBD2; J gene: TRBJ2-1; CDR3 protein: CASRTGLAGVEQFF; CDR3 DNA: TGTGCCAGCAGAACCGGACTAGCGGGAGTTGAGCAGTTCTTC
clone size: .; V gene: TRBV19; D gene: TRBD2; J gene: TRBJ2-4; CDR3 protein: CASRLSSGKNIQYF; CDR3 DNA: TGTGCCAGTAGGCTATCTAGCGGAAAAAACATTCAGTACTTC
clone size: .; V gene: TRBV7-2; D gene: .; J gene: TRBJ1-6; CDR3 protein: CASSLVGRASYNSPLHF; CDR3 DNA: TGTGCCAGCAGCTTAGTTGGCAGGGCATCCTATAATTCACCCCTCCACTTT
clone size: .; V gene: TRBV5-4; D gene: .; J gene: TRBJ2-5; CDR3 protein: CASSLGSGRFRSQETQYF; CDR3 DNA: TGTGCCAGCAGCTTAGGATCAGGACGGTTCAGAAGCCAAGAGACCCAGTACTTC
clone size: .; V gene: TRBV11-2; D gene: .; J gene: TRBJ2-1; CDR3 protein: CASSLGHVQGNRYNEQFF; CDR3 DNA: TGTGCCAGCAGCTTAGGGCACGTACAGGGTAATCGTTACAATGAGCAGTTCTTC
clone size: few; V gene: TRBV7-6; D gene: .; J gene: TRBJ2-3; CDR3 protein: CASSERRAGGRAVDTQYF; CDR3 DNA: TGTGCCAGCAGTGAGAGGAGAGCAGGGGGGAGGGCCGTAGATACGCAGTATTTT
clone size: large; V gene: TRBV15; D gene: .; J gene: TRBJ1-2; CDR3 protein: CATSRGYGDAGYTF; CDR3 DNA: TGTGCCACCAGCAGAGGTTACGGGGATGCCGGCTACACCTTC
clone size: .; V gene: TRBV4-1; D gene: .; J gene: TRBJ1-5; CDR3 protein: CASEGFEGAQHF; CDR3 DNA: TGCGCCAGCGAGGGATTTGAGGGAGCCCAGCATTTT
clone size: few; V gene: TRBV18; D gene: TRBD1; J gene: TRBJ1-1; CDR3 protein: CASSPPGQGPGFGTEAFF; CDR3 DNA: TGTGCCAGCTCACCACCGGGACAGGGACCGGGTTTTGGGACTGAAGCTTTCTTT
clone size: .; V gene: TRBV6-6; D gene: .; J gene: TRBJ1-6; CDR3 protein: CASSYGQRNSPLHF; CDR3 DNA: TGTGCCAGCAGTTACGGGCAGCGGAATTCACCCCTCCACTTT
clone size: .; V gene: TRBV19; D gene: .; J gene: TRBJ1-5; CDR3 protein: CASSIVGAFHQPQHF; CDR3 DNA: TGTGCCAGTAGTATCGTCGGGGCCTTTCATCAGCCCCAGCATTTT
clone size: .; V gene: TRBV7-3; D gene: .; J gene: TRBJ2-5; CDR3 protein: CASSLAETQYF; CDR3 DNA: TGTGCCAGCAGCTTGGCGGAGACCCAGTACTTC
clone size: .; V gene: TRBV5-4; D gene: .; J gene: TRBJ1-3; CDR3 protein: CASSPGFSLHSGNTIYF; CDR3 DNA: TGTGCCAGCAGCCCCGGGTTTTCCTTACACTCTGGAAACACCATATATTTT
clone size: .; V gene: TRBV18; D gene: .; J gene: TRBJ2-3; CDR3 protein: CASSPGPRTDTQYF; CDR3 DNA: TGTGCCAGCTCCCCGGGACCGCGCACAGATACGCAGTATTTT
clone size: .; V gene: TRBV28; D gene: .; J gene: TRBJ2-6; CDR3 protein: CASRYPPGTHSSGANVLTF; CDR3 DNA: TGTGCCAGCAGATATCCCCCCGGGACTCACAGCTCTGGGGCCAACGTCCTGACTTTC
clone size: once; V gene: TRBV7-9; D gene: TRBD2; J gene: TRBJ2-4; CDR3 protein: CASSPRLAGGRDIQYF; CDR3 DNA: TGTGCCAGCAGCCCCAGACTAGCGGGGGGGAGGGACATTCAGTACTTC
clone size: .; V gene: TRBV7-9; D gene: TRBD2; J gene: TRBJ2-3; CDR3 protein: CASSPRLAGVSTDTQYF; CDR3 DNA: TGTGCCAGCAGCCCCCGACTAGCGGGAGTGAGCACAGATACGCAGTATTTT
clone size: .; V gene: TRBV4-1; D gene: .; J gene: TRBJ2-7; CDR3 protein: CASSPPLSGPSYEQYF; CDR3 DNA: TGCGCCAGCAGCCCGCCTTTGTCGGGCCCCTCCTACGAGCAGTACTTC
clone size: .; V gene: TRBV6-1; D gene: .; J gene: TRBJ2-2; CDR3 protein: CASRLFANTGELFF; CDR3 DNA: TGTGCCAGCCGTCTATTTGCGAACACCGGGGAGCTGTTTTTT
clone size: few; V gene: TRBV5-6; D gene: TRBD1; J gene: TRBJ1-6; CDR3 protein: CASSTNRDRGYSPLHF; CDR3 DNA: TGTGCCAGCAGCACCAATAGGGACAGGGGTTACTCACCCCTCCACTTT
clone size: .; V gene: TRBV7-9; D gene: TRBD1; J gene: TRBJ2-2; CDR3 protein: CASSWGQGATGELFF; CDR3 DNA: TGTGCCAGCAGCTGGGGACAGGGGGCCACCGGGGAGCTGTTTTTT